This T cell receptor beta chain emerged from a study of molecular identifiers for immune sequencing clone quantification. Study at large: Across replicate runs, RNA obtained from around 20,000 or 100,000 naive CD8 cells was divided into five, with four undergoing sequencing. General study points: With a barcode shared among identical TCR molecules, highly expanded clone sizes could be underestimated. Over 99% of effector molecules, but under 1% in naive cells, were held by clones with more than 20 RNA copies.

About this clonotype: What it recognizes is unknown.

Germline V gene sequence: CDR1 PRHDT, CDR2 FYEKMQ (reference sequence). V dropped 5 bases and J dropped 1; count of bases not matched to a gene: 8. CDR3 length: 17 amino acids. Via MiXCR, TCRdb re-called the PCR reads, giving one row per CDR3 protein. The table records about 32,000 distinct CDR3 sequences, approximately 19% of them present only once. A CD8+CD4-CCR7+CD45RA+ gate was used to sort naive CD8 T cells. V usage is TRBV13 and J usage is TRBJ2-5; TRBD2 matches 12 bases. Sequencing used naive CD8+ T cells from blood, with Jurkat cell RNA spiked in. Subset noted: FACS-sorted CD8+CD4-CCR7+CD45RA+ naive T cells. This receptor was taken from a human donor in good health. Some libraries in this study had Jurkat cell RNA spiked in. This chain's CDR3 is CASSQPGLAGSQETQYF. CDR3 bases: TGTGCCAGCAGCCAACCGGGACTAGCGGGCTCCCAAGAGACCCAGTACTTC. Looking up the rest from reference TRBV13 and TRBJ2-5 gives the full variable domain: AAGVIQSPRHLIKEKRETATLKCYPIPRHDTVYWYQQGPGQDPQFLISFYEKMQSDKGSIPDRFSAQQFSDYHSELNMSSLELGDSALYFCASSQPGLAGSQETQYFGPGTRLLVL.